These 28 T cell receptor beta chains share one sample of origin, sequenced in a study of human T cells and chemical hapten exposure. TCRdb itself ran the RACE reads through MiXCR, one entry per CDR3 protein. The sample includes nearly 350,000 distinct CDR3 sequences, approximately 6.3% seen only once; the top ten take 8% to 9%. Time point denoted: patch test 1, 2 weeks after DPC sensitization. Specified treatment: therapeutic diphenylcyclopropenone sensitization with weekly scalp DPC. The input for sequencing was whole blood, taken in connection with sensitization to the hapten diphenylcyclopropenone (DPC). The origin of the receptors is a woman aged 18-29 years with alopecia areata. Some clones in this sample may be carry-over from other donors' samples.

This chain joins TRBV24-1 and TRBJ2-3; no definite D call. Germline CDR1 KGHDR, CDR2 SFDVKD. The V end was cut by 2 bases, the J end by 4 bases, with 3 bases between. The CDR3 is 12 residues long. The CDR3 DNA is TGTGCCACCAGTGATTCGTCAGATACGCAGTATTTT. Amino acid sequence: CATSDSSDTQYF.

This clonotype was seen only a few times. The chain couples TRBV27 to TRBJ2-7; D ambiguous. Germline values: CDR1 MNHEY, CDR2 SMNVEV (reference sequence). CDR3 length equals 14 residues. The V and J ends lost 0 bases and 5 bases respectively, with 11 bases between them. The CDR3 here is CASSLSGGSHEQYF. Here the CDR3 DNA reads TGTGCCAGCAGTTTATCCGGCGGATCCCACGAGCAGTACTTC.

In this sample, this clonotype turned up many times. The chain joins TRBV28 to TRBJ2-7, with a weak D call TRBD1 (6 bases). Per germline, CDR1 MDHEN and CDR2 SYDVKM. The V end lost 7 bases, the J end lost 5 bases, and 15 bases lay between the germline ends. This CDR3 comprises 13 residues. In DNA, the CDR3 is TGTGCCAGCACTACAGGGTCCGGGAACGAGCAGTACTTC. Its protein product is CASTTGSGNEQYF.

This clonotype was detected many times. The rearrangement uses TRBV6-1 and TRBJ2-2, with 16 bases aligning to TRBD2. This CDR3 comprises 19 residues. Germline values: CDR1 MNHNS, CDR2 SASEGT. The V gene end was trimmed by 6 bases and the J gene end by 6 bases; junction bases not matched to a gene: 13. In DNA form, the CDR3 reads TGTGCCAGCAGCCCCATGGGGACTAGCGGGGGGGCTTCGGCCGGGGAGCTGTTTTTT. It is translated as CASSPMGTSGGASAGELFF.

In its sample, this clonotype was seen a few times. J is TRBJ2-1 and V is TRBV5-1; perhaps TRBD1 as D (5 bases). The V gene lost 4 bases and the J gene lost 3 bases, with 20 bases spanning the gap. The CDR3 consists of 17 residues. CDR1 is SGHRS and CDR2 is YFSETQ in the germline V gene. The CDR3 region is CASSIYRQSLNYNEQFF. In DNA, the CDR3 is TGCGCCAGCAGCATATACCGACAGTCTCTCAACTACAATGAGCAGTTCTTC. The whole variable domain, remainder taken from reference TRBV5-1 and TRBJ2-1, is KAGVTQTPRYLIKTRGQQVTLSCSPISGHRSVSWYQQTPGQGLQFLFEYFSETQRNKGNFPGRFSGRQFSNSRSEMNVSTLELGDSALYLCASSIYRQSLNYNEQFFGPGTRLTVL.

The V and J genes are TRBV9 and TRBJ2-2, with unresolved D. CDR3 size: 10 residues. Germline V CDR1 and CDR2: SGDLS, YYNGEE. Trimming shortened V by 3 bases and J by 6 bases, and 0 bases separated the two germline ends. CDR3 DNA sequence: TGTGCCAGCAGCGCCGGGGAGCTGTTTTTT. Translating it yields CASSAGELFF.

In this sample, this clonotype turned up a few times. The junction does not match germline at one end; this may be a read error. This chain connects TRBV7-9 to TRBJ2-2; TRBD2 aligns across 8 bases. The CDR3 sequence is 14 residues long. Germline CDR1 reads SEHNR; CDR2 reads FQNEAQ (reference sequence). The CDR3 protein is CATSGGLNTGELFF. CDR3 DNA sequence: TGTGCCACCAGCGGGGGCCTGAACACCGGGGAGCTGTTTTTT.

V gene TRBV4-1 combines with J gene TRBJ1-1; possible D gene TRBD1, 5 bases. Germline V lookup: CDR1 MGHRA, CDR2 YSYEKL. The V end was cut by 0 bases, the J end by 8 bases, with 19 bases between. CDR3 length equals 16 residues. CDR3 protein: CASSQDNRAEWGEAFF. For the CDR3, the DNA is TGCGCCAGCAGCCAAGATAATCGGGCAGAGTGGGGCGAAGCTTTCTTT.

In its sample, this clonotype was seen a few times. The J gene is TRBJ1-2, the V gene TRBV7-9; D is uncertain. The CDR3 loop spans 16 amino acids. The germline V gene encodes CDR1 SEHNR and CDR2 FQNEAQ (reference sequence). V shed 1 base and J shed 0 bases, with 12 bases lying between them. CDR3 nucleotides: TGTGCCAGCAGCTTAGGGGTAACATTGGCTAACTATGGCTACACCTTC. This sequence encodes CASSLGVTLANYGYTF.

This chain uses TRBV6-1 with TRBJ1-1; no clear D gene. The ends were cut back, 3 bases at V and 0 bases at J, with 8 bases in the middle. CDR3 size: 14 residues. Looked up from germline, CDR1 is MNHNS and CDR2 is SASEGT. Written as DNA, the CDR3 is TGTGCCAGCAGTGAGTGGGCCGTGAACACTGAAGCTTTCTTT. Residues: CASSEWAVNTEAFF.

The sample holds many counts of this clonotype. The chain recombines TRBV5-1 with TRBJ2-7; tentatively, D is TRBD2 (6 bases). The CDR3 is made up of 19 amino acids. Trimming removed 0 bases at V and 0 bases at J, with 22 bases between. Germline V lookup: CDR1 SGHRS, CDR2 YFSETQ. The CDR3, as DNA: TGCGCCAGCAGCTTGGGACTTCCCGGACTACCCCAAAGCTCCTACGAGCAGTACTTC. This codes for CASSLGLPGLPQSSYEQYF.

This clonotype was seen many times. This sequence joins TRBV7-8 and TRBJ2-1; D possibly corresponds to TRBD2 (5 bases). The CDR3 contains 18 residues. Trimming stripped 5 bases from V and 0 bases from J, with 20 bases between. Germline V gene data show CDR1 as SGHVS and CDR2 as FQNEAQ. The CDR3 coding sequence is TGTGCCAGCAGCCCGGACGAGATGGTCCGGGGCTCCTACAATGAGCAGTTCTTC. Protein product: CASSPDEMVRGSYNEQFF. The whole variable domain, filled in from reference TRBV7-8 and TRBJ2-1, reads GAGVSQSPRYKVAKRGQDVALRCDPISGHVSLFWYQQALGQGPEFLTYFQNEAQLDKSGLPSDRFFAERPEGSVSTLKIQRTQQEDSAVYLCASSPDEMVRGSYNEQFFGPGTRLTVL.

This clonotype was recorded a few times. The rearrangement joins TRBV12-3 or TRBV12-4 to TRBJ1-1; D gene uncertain. V lost 8 bases, J lost 1 base, and 8 bases lay in between. The CDR3 has 12 residues. CDR3 in DNA: TGTGCCAGCGCTGCTGAGAACACTGAAGCTTTCTTT. Its protein is CASAAENTEAFF.

Many counts were recorded for this clonotype. The J gene is TRBJ2-3, the V gene TRBV7-2; D unclear. The germline CDR1 and CDR2 sequences are SGHTA and FQGNSA. The V end was cut by 5 bases, the J end by 2 bases, with 5 bases between. The CDR3 has 12 residues. Here the CDR3 reads CASSPYTDTQYF. CDR3 in DNA: TGTGCCAGCAGCCCTTACACAGATACGCAGTATTTT.

In this sample, this clonotype turned up a few times. The genes are TRBV9 and TRBJ1-4, with 10 bases fitting TRBD1. Unmatched junction bases numbered 9, after V lost 1 base and J lost 0 bases. The germline gives CDR1 SGDLS, CDR2 YYNGEE. The CDR3 runs to 19 residues. The CDR3 nucleotides are TGTGCCAGCAGCGTATGCGACAGGGGGCATCGTTCAACTAATGAAAAACTGTTTTTT. Protein product: CASSVCDRGHRSTNEKLFF.

The chain uses TRBV6-4 and TRBJ1-5; D is unclear. The CDR3 loop spans 13 amino acids. V dropped 3 bases and J dropped 1 base, with 4 bases sitting between them. Germline lookup yields CDR1 MRHNA and CDR2 SNTAGT. The CDR3 DNA sequence: TGTGCCAGCAGTGAAAGGAGCAATCAGCCCCAGCATTTT. Protein: CASSERSNQPQHF.

This clonotype has only a few counts. The chain is built from TRBV4-3 and TRBJ2-7; 11 bases line up with TRBD2. Germline CDR1 and CDR2: LGHNA and YSLEER. V lost 0 bases, J lost 2 bases, and 6 bases stayed unmatched. The CDR3 runs to 17 residues. CDR3: CASSQEEGLAGAYEQYF. The DNA for the CDR3 is TGCGCCAGCAGCCAAGAGGAAGGACTAGCGGGCGCCTACGAGCAGTACTTC.

The table lists this clonotype with many counts. The rearrangement uses TRBV13 and TRBJ2-1; possible D gene TRBD1, 6 bases. CDR3 size: 20 residues. V shed 1 base and J shed 1 base, with 23 bases lying between them. Germline CDR1 and CDR2: PRHDT and FYEKMQ (reference sequence). CDR3 residues: CASSLAGDRFSGLSYNEQFF. The DNA of the CDR3 is TGTGCCAGCAGCTTAGCGGGTGACAGGTTTAGTGGCCTTTCCTACAATGAGCAGTTCTTC. The full variable domain, with the rest looked up from reference TRBV13 and TRBJ2-1, is AAGVIQSPRHLIKEKRETATLKCYPIPRHDTVYWYQQGPGQDPQFLISFYEKMQSDKGSIPDRFSAQQFSDYHSELNMSSLELGDSALYFCASSLAGDRFSGLSYNEQFFGPGTRLTVL.

V is TRBV15 and J is TRBJ2-7, with D unresolved. Trimming removed 1 base at V and 2 bases at J, with 12 bases between. Germline-derived CDR1 and CDR2 are LNHNV and YYDKDF (reference sequence). The CDR3 length is 15 residues. The CDR3 DNA reads as TGTGCCACCAGCAGAGCGACCGATTTTACCTACGAGCAGTACTTC. Translating it yields CATSRATDFTYEQYF.

This clonotype was found many times. The V and J genes are TRBV14 and TRBJ2-5; 9 positions agree with TRBD1. Germline CDR1 is SGHDN and CDR2 is FVKESK. V lost 4 bases to trimming and J lost 1 base; unmatched junction nucleotides: 7. The CDR3 has 16 residues. CDR3 loop: CASSPRTGVGQETQYF. DNA for the CDR3: TGTGCCAGCAGCCCCCGGACAGGGGTAGGCCAAGAGACCCAGTACTTC.

The chain employs TRBV20-1 and TRBJ1-6, with 8 nucleotides matching TRBD1. This CDR3 spans 15 amino acids. V shed 6 bases and J 5 bases; nucleotides not matched to a gene: 9. Looked up from germline, CDR1 is DFQATT and CDR2 is SNEGSKA (reference sequence). The CDR3 region has the DNA TGCAGTGCCAGGACAGGGACAAATAATAATTCACCCCTCCACTTT. Translating it yields CSARTGTNNNSPLHF.

This chain joins TRBV4-1 and TRBJ2-1, with 7 bases lining up with TRBD2. The junction had 9 bases not matched to a gene; V was cut back by 3 bases and J by 4 bases. CDR1 is MGHRA and CDR2 is YSYEKL in the germline V gene. The CDR3 runs 16 residues. As DNA, the CDR3 is TGCGCCAGCAGCCATTGGGACGGGGGGAGATACAATGAGCAGTTCTTC. This sequence encodes CASSHWDGGRYNEQFF.

As DNA, the CDR3 is TGTGCCAGCAGCTTAGCGGGGGGCGGGACCTACAATGAGCAGTTCTTC. Protein: CASSLAGGGTYNEQFF. The rearrangement joins TRBV7-2 to TRBJ2-1, with D perhaps TRBD1 or TRBD2 (6 bases each). Trimming removed 0 bases from V and 2 bases from J, with 11 bases in between. The CDR3 has 16 residues. In germline, CDR1 is SGHTA, CDR2 FQGNSA.

This clonotype was counted many times. This chain uses TRBV29-1 with TRBJ2-3, with D tentatively TRBD2 (6 bases). V was shortened by 6 bases and J by 0 bases, with 13 bases between the two germline ends. Germline V lookup: CDR1 SQVTM, CDR2 ANQGSEA. The CDR3 loop spans 14 amino acids. The chain's CDR3 is CSVGGLSSTDTQYF. The CDR3 nucleotides read TGCAGCGTCGGGGGACTGTCTAGCACAGATACGCAGTATTTT.

This clonotype was detected ten times or more. The chain has TRBV18 and TRBJ2-1; TRBD1 aligns across 11 bases. V shed 2 bases and J 6 bases; nucleotides not matched to a gene: 9. Germline V CDR1 and CDR2: KGHSH, LQKENI. The CDR3 length is 17 residues. The CDR3 here is CASSPGTGQGGGNEQFF. The CDR3 DNA reads as TGTGCCAGCTCACCAGGAACGGGACAGGGGGGAGGCAATGAGCAGTTCTTC.

V gene TRBV9 combines with J gene TRBJ1-4; D may be TRBD1 (6 bases). The V and J ends lost 4 bases and 5 bases respectively, with 15 bases between them. The CDR3 sequence is 15 residues long. From germline, CDR1 is SGDLS and CDR2 YYNGEE. The CDR3 coding sequence is TGTGCCAGCAGCCAGGCCGGGGGCTACAATGAAAAACTGTTTTTT. Amino acids: CASSQAGGYNEKLFF.

This clonotype has a handful of counts. The chain links TRBV4-3 to TRBJ2-3; D possibly corresponds to TRBD2 (7 bases). With 0 bases removed from V and 2 bases from J, the gap between germline ends came to 15 bases. The CDR3 is made up of 17 amino acids. CDR1 and CDR2 (germline): LGHNA, YSLEER. The CDR3 DNA follows: TGCGCCAGCAGCCAAGAGGGGGCAGGGAGGGCCACAGATACGCAGTATTTT. Protein: CASSQEGAGRATDTQYF.

Here the CDR3 reads CSAASGQSNQPQHF. The CDR3 DNA reads TGCAGTGCTGCCTCCGGACAGTCCAATCAGCCCCAGCATTTT. This sequence joins TRBV20-1 and TRBJ1-5; possibly TRBD1 for D (6 bases). There are 14 residues in the CDR3. Deletions cut 5 bases from V and 3 bases from J, with 14 bases between. Germline values: CDR1 DFQATT, CDR2 SNEGSKA (reference sequence).